Below are 5 T cell receptor beta chains sequenced from a single sample in a study of CXCR3-negative and CXCR3-positive naive CD8 T cells. Through 5' RACE with UMI labels, the TRB cDNA libraries were prepared. TCRdb reanalyzed the 5' RACE reads and collapses them to one entry per CDR3 protein, without DNA. The specimen's table records 70,000 to 95,000 distinct CDR3 sequences. The specimen was naive CXCR3- CD8+ T cells from blood. Sample subset: CD45RO-CCR7+CD27+CD95- naive CD8+ T cells lacking CXCR3 (TNR3-). Every receptor here comes from a human donor in good health. Some clones in this sample may be carry-over from other donors' samples.

The V call is TRBV6-5, the J call TRBJ2-3; as DNA is missing, the TRBD1 call by TCRdb cannot be tested. Looked up from germline, CDR1 is MNHEY and CDR2 is SVGAGI. CDR3 length: 16 residues. CDR3 sequence: CASRPWTGANTDTQYF.

The chain uses TRBV5-1 and TRBJ1-2; as DNA is missing, the TRBD1 call by TCRdb cannot be tested. Germline V gives CDR1 SGHRS, CDR2 YFSETQ. This CDR3 comprises 15 residues. CDR3 sequence: CASRVRTGLSYGYTF. The whole variable domain, filled in from reference TRBV5-1 and TRBJ1-2, reads KAGVTQTPRYLIKTRGQQVTLSCSPISGHRSVSWYQQTPGQGLQFLFEYFSETQRNKGNFPGRFSGRQFSNSRSEMNVSTLELGDSALYLCASRVRTGLSYGYTFGSGTRLTVV.

The chain has TRBV27 and TRBJ2-5. Germline assignment: CDR1 MNHEY and CDR2 SMNVEV (reference sequence). This CDR3 contains 14 residues. CDR3 protein: CASSPLEYQETQYF.

The chain couples TRBV29-1 to TRBJ2-5; the D gene TCRdb calls, TRBD1, cannot be checked with no DNA. CDR1 and CDR2 from the germline V gene are SQVTM and ANQGSEA. The CDR3 is made up of 14 amino acids. CDR3 sequence: CSVEGGERGETQYF.

The V gene is TRBV12-3 or TRBV12-4, the J gene TRBJ2-5. CDR3 length equals 15 residues. CDR3 sequence: CASSPTRIPQETQYF.